The clone carrying this TCR beta chain showed up just a few times. Both 60 Vbeta primers and 13 Jbeta primers went into the PCR. Using immunoSEQ multiplex PCR, the repertoire was profiled, and TCRdb retains in-frame clones only, with some absent. The table lists some 140,000 clones, approximately 61% of them singletons. The data belong to a study of cytomegalovirus exposure and HLA in healthy donors. The length of the CDR3 is 15 residues. CDR1 and CDR2 from the germline V gene are MDHEN and SYDVKM. Trimming left V 10 bases short and J 0 bases short, with 13 bases between. The source material was PBMCs. The chain couples TRBV28 to TRBJ1-6; no definite D call. This receptor was identified in a middle-aged woman in good health and CMV-seronegative. The CDR3 is CATKPPSSYNSPLHF. The CDR3 nucleotides are TGTGCCACCAAGCCACCGAGCTCCTATAATTCACCCCTCCACTTT.